This paragraph covers one T cell receptor beta chain sequence. The record originates from a study of blood T cell repertoires in COVID-19. Clones were sequenced by immunoSEQ multiplex PCR, and TCRdb holds only the in-frame ones, with some missing. Here the sample spans 100,000 or so clones, around 88% being singletons. The germline CDR1 and CDR2 sequences are KGHDR and SFDVKD. The ends were cut back, 0 bases at V and 5 bases at J, with 8 bases in the middle. This CDR3 has 14 amino acids. The sequencing sample was made of peripheral blood. The chain is built from TRBV24-1 and TRBJ2-3; D not resolved. The sequence came from a man between 60 and 70 years old with acute or convalescent COVID-19. CDR3 nucleotide sequence: TGTGCCACCAGTGATTTGGGTACGGGAGATACGCAGTATTTT. It is translated as CATSDLGTGDTQYF.